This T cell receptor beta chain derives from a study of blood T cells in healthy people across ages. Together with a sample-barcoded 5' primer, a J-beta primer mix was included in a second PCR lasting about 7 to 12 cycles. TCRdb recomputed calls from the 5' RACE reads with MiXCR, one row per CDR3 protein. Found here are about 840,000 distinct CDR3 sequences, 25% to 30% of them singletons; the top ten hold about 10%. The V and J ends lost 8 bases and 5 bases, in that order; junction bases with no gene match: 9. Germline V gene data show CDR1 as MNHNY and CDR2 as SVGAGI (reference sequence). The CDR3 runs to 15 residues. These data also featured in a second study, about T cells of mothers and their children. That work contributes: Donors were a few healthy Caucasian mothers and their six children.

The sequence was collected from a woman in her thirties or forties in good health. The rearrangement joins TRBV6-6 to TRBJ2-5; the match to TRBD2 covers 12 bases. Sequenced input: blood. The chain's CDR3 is CASRGTSGPGETQYF. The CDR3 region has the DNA TGTGCCAGCCGGGGGACTAGCGGGCCGGGGGAGACCCAGTACTTC.